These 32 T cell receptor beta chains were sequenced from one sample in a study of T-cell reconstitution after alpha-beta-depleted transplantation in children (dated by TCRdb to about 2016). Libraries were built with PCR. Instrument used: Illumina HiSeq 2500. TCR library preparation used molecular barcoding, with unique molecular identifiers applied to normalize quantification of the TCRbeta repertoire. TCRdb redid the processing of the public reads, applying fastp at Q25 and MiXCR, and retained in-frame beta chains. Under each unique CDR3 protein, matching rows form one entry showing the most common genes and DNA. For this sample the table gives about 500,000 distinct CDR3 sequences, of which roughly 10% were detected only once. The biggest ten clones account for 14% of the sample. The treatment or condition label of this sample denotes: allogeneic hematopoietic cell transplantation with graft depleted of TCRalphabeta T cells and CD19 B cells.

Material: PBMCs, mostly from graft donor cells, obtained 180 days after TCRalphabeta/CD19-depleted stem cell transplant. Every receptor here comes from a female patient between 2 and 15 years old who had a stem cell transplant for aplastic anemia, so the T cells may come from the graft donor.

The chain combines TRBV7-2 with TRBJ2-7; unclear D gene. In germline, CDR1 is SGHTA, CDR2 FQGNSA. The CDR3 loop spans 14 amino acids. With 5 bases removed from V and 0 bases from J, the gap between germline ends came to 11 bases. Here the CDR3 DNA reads TGTGCCAGCAGCCCTGACCCGAGCTCCTACGAGCAGTACGTC. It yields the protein CASSPDPSSYEQYV.

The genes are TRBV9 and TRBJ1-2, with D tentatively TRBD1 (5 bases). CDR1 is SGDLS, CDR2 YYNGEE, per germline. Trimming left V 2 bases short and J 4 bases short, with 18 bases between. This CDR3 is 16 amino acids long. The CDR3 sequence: CASSVSHAGLAYGYTF. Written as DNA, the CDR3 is TGTGCCAGCAGCGTTTCCCACGCGGGGCTGGCCTATGGCTACACCTTC. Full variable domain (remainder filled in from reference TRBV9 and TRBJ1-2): DSGVTQTPKHLITATGQRVTLRCSPRSGDLSVYWYQQSLDQGLQFLIQYYNGEERAKGNILERFSAQQFPDLHSELNLSSLELGDSALYFCASSVSHAGLAYGYTFGSGTRLTVV.

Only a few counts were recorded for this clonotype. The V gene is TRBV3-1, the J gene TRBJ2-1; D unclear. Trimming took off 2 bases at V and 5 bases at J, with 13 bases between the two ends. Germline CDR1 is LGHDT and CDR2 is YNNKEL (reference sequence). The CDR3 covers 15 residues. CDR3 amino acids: CASSQSFHPDNEQFF. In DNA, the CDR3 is TGTGCCAGCAGCCAATCATTCCACCCCGACAATGAGCAGTTCTTC.

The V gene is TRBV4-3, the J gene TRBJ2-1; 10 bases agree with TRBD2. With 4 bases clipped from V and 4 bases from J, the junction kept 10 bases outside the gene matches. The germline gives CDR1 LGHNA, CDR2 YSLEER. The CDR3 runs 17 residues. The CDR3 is CASSPTLGAGGYNEQFF. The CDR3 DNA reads TGCGCCAGCAGCCCAACTCTCGGAGCGGGAGGGTACAATGAGCAGTTCTTC.

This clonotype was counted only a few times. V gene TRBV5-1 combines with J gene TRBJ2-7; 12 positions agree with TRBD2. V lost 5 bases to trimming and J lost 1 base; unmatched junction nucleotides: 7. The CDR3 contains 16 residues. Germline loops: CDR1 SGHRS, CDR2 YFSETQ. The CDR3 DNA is TGCGCCAGCAGTCCGGGACTAGCGGGCACTTCCTACGAGCAGTACTTC. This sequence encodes CASSPGLAGTSYEQYF.

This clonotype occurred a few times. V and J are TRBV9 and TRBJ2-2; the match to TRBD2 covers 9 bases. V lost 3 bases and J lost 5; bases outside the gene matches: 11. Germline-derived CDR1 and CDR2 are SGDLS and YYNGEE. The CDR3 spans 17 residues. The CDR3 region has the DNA TGTGCCAGCAGCGCTTCAGTAGCGGGAGAGGGAACCGGGGAGCTGTTTTTT. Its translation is CASSASVAGEGTGELFF.

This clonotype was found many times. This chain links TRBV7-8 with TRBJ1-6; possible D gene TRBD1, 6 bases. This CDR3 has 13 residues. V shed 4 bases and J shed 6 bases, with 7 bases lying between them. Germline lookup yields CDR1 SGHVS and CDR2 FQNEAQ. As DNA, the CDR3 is TGTGCCAGCAGCTCCAGGGGTAATTCACCCCTCCACTTT. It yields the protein CASSSRGNSPLHF.

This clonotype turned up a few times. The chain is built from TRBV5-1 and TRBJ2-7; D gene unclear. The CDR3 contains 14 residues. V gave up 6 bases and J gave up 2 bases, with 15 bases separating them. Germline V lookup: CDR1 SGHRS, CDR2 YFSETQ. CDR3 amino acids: CASTLHDGPYEQYF. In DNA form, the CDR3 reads TGCGCCAGCACCCTCCACGACGGACCCTACGAGCAGTACTTC.

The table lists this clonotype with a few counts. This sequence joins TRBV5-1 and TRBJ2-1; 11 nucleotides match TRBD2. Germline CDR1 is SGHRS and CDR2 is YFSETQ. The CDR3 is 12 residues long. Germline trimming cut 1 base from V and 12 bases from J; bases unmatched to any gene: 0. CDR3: CASSLLAGGQFF. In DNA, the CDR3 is TGCGCCAGCAGCTTGCTAGCGGGAGGGCAGTTCTTC.

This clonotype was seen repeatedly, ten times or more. This CDR3 is CSASRGLITDTQYF. CDR3 nucleotide sequence: TGCAGTGCTAGTCGGGGACTAATCACAGATACGCAGTATTTT. The gene calls are TRBV20-1 and TRBJ2-3; TRBD2 aligns across 7 bases. Per germline, CDR1 DFQATT and CDR2 SNEGSKA (reference sequence). CDR3 size: 14 residues. Trimming cost V 3 bases and J 2 bases; bases outside gene matches: 5.

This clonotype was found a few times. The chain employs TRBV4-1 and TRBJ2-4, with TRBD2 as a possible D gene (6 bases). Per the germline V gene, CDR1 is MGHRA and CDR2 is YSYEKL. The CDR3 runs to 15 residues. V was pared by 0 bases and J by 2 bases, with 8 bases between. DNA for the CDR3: TGCGCCAGCAGCCAAGACGGGAGTCCCAAAAACATTCAGTACTTC. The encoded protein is CASSQDGSPKNIQYF.

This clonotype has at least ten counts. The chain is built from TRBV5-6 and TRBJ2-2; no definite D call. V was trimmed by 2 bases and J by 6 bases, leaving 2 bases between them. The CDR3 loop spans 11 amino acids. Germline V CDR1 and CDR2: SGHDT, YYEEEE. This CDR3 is CASSLPGELFF. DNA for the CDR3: TGTGCCAGCAGCTTACCCGGGGAGCTGTTTTTT.

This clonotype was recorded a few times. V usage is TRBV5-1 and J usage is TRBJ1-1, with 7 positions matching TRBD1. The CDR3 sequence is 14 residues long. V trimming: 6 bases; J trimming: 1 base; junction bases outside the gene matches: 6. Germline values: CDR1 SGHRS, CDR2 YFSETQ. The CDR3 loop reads CASTGPGGNTEAFF. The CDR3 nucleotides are TGCGCCAGCACTGGACCAGGGGGGAACACTGAAGCTTTCTTT.

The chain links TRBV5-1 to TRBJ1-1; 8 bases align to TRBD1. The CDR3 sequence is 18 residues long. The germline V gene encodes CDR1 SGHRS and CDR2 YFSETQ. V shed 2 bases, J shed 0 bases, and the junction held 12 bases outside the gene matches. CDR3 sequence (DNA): TGCGCCAGCAGCTTAACGGTGGACAGGGACTTCATGAACACTGAAGCTTTCTTT. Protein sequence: CASSLTVDRDFMNTEAFF.

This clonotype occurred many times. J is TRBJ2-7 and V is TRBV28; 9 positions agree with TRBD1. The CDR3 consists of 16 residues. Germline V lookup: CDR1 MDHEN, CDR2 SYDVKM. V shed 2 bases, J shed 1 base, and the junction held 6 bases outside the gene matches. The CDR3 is CASSLGGTGSSYEQYF. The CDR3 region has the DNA TGTGCCAGCAGTTTAGGAGGGACAGGGTCGTCCTACGAGCAGTACTTC.

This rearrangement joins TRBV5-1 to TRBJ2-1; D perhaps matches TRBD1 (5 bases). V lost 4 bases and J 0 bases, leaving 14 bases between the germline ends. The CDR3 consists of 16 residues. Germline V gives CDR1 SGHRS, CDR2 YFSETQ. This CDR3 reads CASSTFDRSSYNEQFF. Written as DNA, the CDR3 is TGCGCCAGCAGCACCTTCGACAGAAGCTCCTACAATGAGCAGTTCTTC.

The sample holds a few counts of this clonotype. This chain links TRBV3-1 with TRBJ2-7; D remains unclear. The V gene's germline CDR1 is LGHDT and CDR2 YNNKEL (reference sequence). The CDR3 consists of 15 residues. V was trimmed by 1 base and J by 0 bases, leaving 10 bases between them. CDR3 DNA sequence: TGTGCCAGCAGCCAAGGAACTGCGCGCTCCTACGAGCAGTACTTC. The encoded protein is CASSQGTARSYEQYF.

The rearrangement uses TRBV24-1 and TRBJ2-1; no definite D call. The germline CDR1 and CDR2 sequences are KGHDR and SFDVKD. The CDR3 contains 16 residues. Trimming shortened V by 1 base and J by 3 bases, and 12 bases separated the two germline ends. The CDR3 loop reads CATSDFATDYYNEQFF. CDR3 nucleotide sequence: TGTGCCACCAGTGATTTTGCTACGGATTACTACAATGAGCAGTTCTTC.

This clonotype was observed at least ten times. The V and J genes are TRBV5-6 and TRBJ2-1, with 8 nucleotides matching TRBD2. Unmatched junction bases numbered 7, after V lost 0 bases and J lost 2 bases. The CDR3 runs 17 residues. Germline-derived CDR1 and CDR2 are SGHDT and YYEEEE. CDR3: CASSLDEREWTYNEQFF. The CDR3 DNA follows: TGTGCCAGCAGCTTGGACGAGCGGGAGTGGACCTACAATGAGCAGTTCTTC.

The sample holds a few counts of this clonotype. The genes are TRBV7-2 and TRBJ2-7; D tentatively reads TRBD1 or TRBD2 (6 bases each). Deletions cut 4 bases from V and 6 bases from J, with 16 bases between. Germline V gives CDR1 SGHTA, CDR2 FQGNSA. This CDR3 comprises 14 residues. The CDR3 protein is CASSSEGQSGEQYV. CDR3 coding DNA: TGTGCCAGCAGCTCGGAGGGACAAAGCGGCGAGCAGTACGTC.

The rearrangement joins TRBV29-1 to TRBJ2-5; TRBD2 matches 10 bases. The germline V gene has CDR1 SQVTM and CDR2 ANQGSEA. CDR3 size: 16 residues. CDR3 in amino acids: CTAHDRASGSMETQYF. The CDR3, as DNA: TGCACCGCCCACGATAGGGCTAGCGGGAGTATGGAGACCCAGTACTTC. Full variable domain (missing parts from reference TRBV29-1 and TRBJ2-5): SAVISQKPSRDICQRGTSLTIQCQVDSQVTMMFWYRQQPGQSLTLIATANQGSEATYESGFVIDKFPISRPNLTFSTLTVSNMSPEDSSIYLCTAHDRASGSMETQYFGPGTRLLVL.

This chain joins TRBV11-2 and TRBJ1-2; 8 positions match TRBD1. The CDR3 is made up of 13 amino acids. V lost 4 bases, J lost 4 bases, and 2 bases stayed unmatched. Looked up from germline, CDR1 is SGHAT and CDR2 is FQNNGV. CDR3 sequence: CASSSTGVYGYTF. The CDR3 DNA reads TGTGCCAGCAGCTCGACAGGGGTCTATGGCTACACCTTC.

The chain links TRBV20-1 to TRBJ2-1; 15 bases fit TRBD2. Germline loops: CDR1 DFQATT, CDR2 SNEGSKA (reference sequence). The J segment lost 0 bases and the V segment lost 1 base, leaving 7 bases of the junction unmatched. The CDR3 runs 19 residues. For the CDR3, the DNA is TGCAGTGCTAGAGTGGGCGGACTAGCGGGAGGGAGCTCCTACAATGAGCAGTTCTTC. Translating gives CSARVGGLAGGSSYNEQFF.

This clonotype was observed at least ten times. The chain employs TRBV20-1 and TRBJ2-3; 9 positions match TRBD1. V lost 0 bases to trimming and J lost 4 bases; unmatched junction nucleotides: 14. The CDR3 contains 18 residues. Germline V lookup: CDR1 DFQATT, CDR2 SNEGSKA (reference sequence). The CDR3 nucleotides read TGCAGTGCTAGAGACCCACAGGGGGCGCGATTACAAGCAGATACGCAGTATTTT. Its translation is CSARDPQGARLQADTQYF.

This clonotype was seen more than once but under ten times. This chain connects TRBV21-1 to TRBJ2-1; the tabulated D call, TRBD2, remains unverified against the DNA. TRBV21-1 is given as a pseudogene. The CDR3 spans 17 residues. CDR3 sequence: CASSNSRAHRLCNEQFF. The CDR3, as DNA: TGTGCCAGCAGCAATAGCAGGGCCCATCGGTTATGCAATGAGCAGTTCTTC.

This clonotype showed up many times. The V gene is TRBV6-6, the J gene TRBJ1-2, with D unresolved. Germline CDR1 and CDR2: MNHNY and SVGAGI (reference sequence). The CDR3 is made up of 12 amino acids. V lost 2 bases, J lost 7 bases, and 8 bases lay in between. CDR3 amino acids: CASSYGQAGYTF. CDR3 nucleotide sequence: TGTGCCAGCAGTTACGGGCAGGCTGGCTACACCTTC.

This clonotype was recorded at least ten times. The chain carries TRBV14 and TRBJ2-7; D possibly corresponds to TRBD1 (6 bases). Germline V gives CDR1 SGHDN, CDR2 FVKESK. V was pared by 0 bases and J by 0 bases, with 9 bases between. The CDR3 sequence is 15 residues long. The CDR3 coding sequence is TGTGCCAGCAGCCAAGAGGACAGTATCTCCTACGAGCAGTACTTC. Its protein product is CASSQEDSISYEQYF.

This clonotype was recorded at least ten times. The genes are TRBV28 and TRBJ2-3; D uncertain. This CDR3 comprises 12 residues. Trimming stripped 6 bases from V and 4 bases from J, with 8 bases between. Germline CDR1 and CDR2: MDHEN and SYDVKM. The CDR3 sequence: CASSLRPDTQYF. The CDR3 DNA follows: TGTGCCAGCAGCTTAAGGCCAGATACGCAGTATTTT. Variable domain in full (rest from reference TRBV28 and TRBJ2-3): DVKVTQSSRYLVKRTGEKVFLECVQDMDHENMFWYRQDPGLGLRLIYFSYDVKMKEKGDIPEGYSVSREKKERFSLILESASTNQTSMYLCASSLRPDTQYFGPGTRLTVL.

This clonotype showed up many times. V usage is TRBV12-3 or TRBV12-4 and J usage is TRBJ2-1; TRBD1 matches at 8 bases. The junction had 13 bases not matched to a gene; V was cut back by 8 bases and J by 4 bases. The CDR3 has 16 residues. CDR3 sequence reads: CASLPHTGGRYNEQFF. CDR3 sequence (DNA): TGTGCCAGCCTCCCCCACACAGGGGGGCGGTACAATGAGCAGTTCTTC.

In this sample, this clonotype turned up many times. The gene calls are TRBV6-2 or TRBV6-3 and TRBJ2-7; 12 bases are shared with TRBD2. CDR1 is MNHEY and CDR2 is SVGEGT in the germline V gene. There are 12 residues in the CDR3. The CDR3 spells CASSSGLAGLDV. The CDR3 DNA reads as TGTGCCAGCAGTTCGGGACTAGCGGGTCTAGACGTC.

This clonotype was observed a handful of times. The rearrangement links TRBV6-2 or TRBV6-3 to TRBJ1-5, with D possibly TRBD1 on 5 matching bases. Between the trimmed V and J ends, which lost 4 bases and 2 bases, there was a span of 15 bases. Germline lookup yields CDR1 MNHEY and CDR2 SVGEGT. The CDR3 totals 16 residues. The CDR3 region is CASSFKQVWGNQPQHF. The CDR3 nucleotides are TGTGCCAGCAGTTTCAAACAGGTGTGGGGCAATCAGCCCCAGCATTTT.

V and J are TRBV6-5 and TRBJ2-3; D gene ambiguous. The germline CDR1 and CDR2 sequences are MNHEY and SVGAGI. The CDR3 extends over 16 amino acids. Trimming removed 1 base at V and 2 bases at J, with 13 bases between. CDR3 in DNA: TGTGCCAGCAGTTACTACAGCTTCTCTTTCACAGATACGCAGTATTTT. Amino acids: CASSYYSFSFTDTQYF.